This T cell receptor (beta chain) was observed in a study of cytomegalovirus exposure and HLA in healthy donors. General study results and limits: Diagnosis of cytomegalovirus status made by the classifier reportedly showed high specificity and sensitivity. Later analysis showed TCR association rates varying by HLA locus, highest for DRB1 and lowest for HLA-C. Roughly even sequencing depth across donors was the assumption behind the presence/absence analyses.

Looked up from germline, CDR1 is SGHRS and CDR2 is YFSETQ. The CDR3 is 12 residues long. Deletions cut 4 bases from V and 4 bases from J, with 9 bases between. At sampling all donors were nominally healthy, likely with unrecorded immune exposures. Of note for this clone: Its antigen is currently unknown.

The PCR was carried out with 60 Vbeta primers and 13 Jbeta primers. Some clones are missing from TCRdb's copy, which holds only in-frame ones; the method was immunoSEQ multiplex PCR. In the table there are some 120,000 clones, 65% to 80% of which are singletons. Sequenced: PBMCs. This clonotype was obtained from a young man in good health and CMV-seronegative. The gene calls are TRBV5-1 and TRBJ2-7, with a tentative D call TRBD2 (6 bases). Here the CDR3 DNA reads TGCGCCAGCAGCACCGGGGGTTACGAGCAGTACTTC. Its translation: CASSTGGYEQYF.